Listed here are 26 T cell receptor beta chains from one sample, sequenced in a study of control samples from healthy donors and cancer patients. TCRdb's copy holds only in-frame clones and misses some; the assay was immunoSEQ multiplex PCR. This table has over 150,000 clones, 90% to 95% appearing once. Sequencing input: blood. Receptors originate from a woman between 18 and 30 years old in good health.

The chain combines TRBV2 with TRBJ1-2; possible D gene TRBD1, 5 bases. Germline V gene lookup returns CDR1 SNHLY and CDR2 FYNNEI. The CDR3 is 14 residues long. Trimming stripped 2 bases from V and 8 bases from J, with 15 bases between. The CDR3 reads CASSEQLRGGGYTF. CDR3 in DNA: TGTGCCAGCAGTGAACAATTGAGGGGCGGCGGCTACACCTTC.

This clone came up once. This chain joins TRBV27 and TRBJ2-3; D gene ambiguous. Germline assignment: CDR1 MNHEY and CDR2 SMNVEV (reference sequence). Between the trimmed V and J ends, which lost 5 bases and 1 base, there was a span of 1 base. CDR3 length equals 11 residues. CDR3 loop: CASSRTDTQYF. In nucleotides, the CDR3 is TGTGCCAGCAGTCGCACAGATACGCAGTATTTT.

The genes are TRBV5-1 and TRBJ1-4; 10 bases map to TRBD1. V was clipped by 0 bases and J by 8 bases; unmatched bases: 7. The CDR3 runs to 16 residues. From germline, CDR1 is SGHRS and CDR2 YFSETQ. As DNA, the CDR3 is TGCGCCAGCAGCTTGGCTCCGACAGGGGGCAGCGAAAAACTGTTTTTT. It yields the protein CASSLAPTGGSEKLFF.

The V gene is TRBV2, the J gene TRBJ1-3; D is undetermined. Germline CDR1 reads SNHLY; CDR2 reads FYNNEI. Between the trimmed V and J ends, which lost 1 base and 1 base, there was a span of 5 bases. This CDR3 comprises 14 residues. The CDR3 here is CASSEGPSGNTIYF. The CDR3 DNA follows: TGTGCCAGCAGTGAAGGACCTTCTGGAAACACCATATATTTT. The whole variable domain, filled in from reference TRBV2 and TRBJ1-3, reads EPEVTQTPSHQVTQMGQEVILRCVPISNHLYFYWYRQILGQKVEFLVSFYNNEISEKSEIFDDQFSVERPDGSNFTLKIRSTKLEDSAMYFCASSEGPSGNTIYFGEGSWLTVV.

This clone has more than one count but fewer than ten. The V call is TRBV5-4, the J call TRBJ1-5; D gene ambiguous. The CDR3 consists of 13 residues. Trimming left V 0 bases short and J 3 bases short, with 4 bases between. Germline V gene lookup returns CDR1 SGHNT and CDR2 YYREEE (reference sequence). CDR3 coding DNA: TGTGCCAGCAGCTTGGACATCAATCAGCCCCAGCATTTT. Its protein is CASSLDINQPQHF.

The gene calls are TRBV5-6 and TRBJ1-6, with 8 bases fitting TRBD1. The CDR3 spans 14 residues. V shed 2 bases, J shed 8 bases, and the junction held 3 bases outside the gene matches. Germline CDR1 SGHDT, CDR2 YYEEEE. The CDR3 bases are TGTGCCAGCAGCTTAGGGGACAGGTATTCACCCCTCCACTTT. Translated, it gives CASSLGDRYSPLHF. The whole variable domain, remainder taken from reference TRBV5-6 and TRBJ1-6, is DAGVTQSPTHLIKTRGQQVTLRCSPKSGHDTVSWYQQALGQGPQFIFQYYEEEERQRGNFPDRFSGHQFPNYSSELNVNALLLGDSALYLCASSLGDRYSPLHFGNGTRLTVT.

The chain couples TRBV2 to TRBJ1-6; D is unresolved. Between the trimmed V and J ends, which lost 4 bases and 0 bases, there was a span of 7 bases. The CDR3 extends over 15 amino acids. Germline CDR1 SNHLY, CDR2 FYNNEI. In DNA form, the CDR3 reads TGTGCCAGCAGTGGGACGGCCTCCTATAATTCACCCCTCCACTTT. It encodes CASSGTASYNSPLHF. The complete variable domain, with remaining parts taken from reference TRBV2 and TRBJ1-6, reads EPEVTQTPSHQVTQMGQEVILRCVPISNHLYFYWYRQILGQKVEFLVSFYNNEISEKSEIFDDQFSVERPDGSNFTLKIRSTKLEDSAMYFCASSGTASYNSPLHFGNGTRLTVT.

J is TRBJ2-2 and V is TRBV20-1; 7 nucleotides align to TRBD2. J gave up 1 base and V 3 bases, and 14 bases lay outside the gene matches. The CDR3 has 18 residues. From germline, CDR1 is DFQATT and CDR2 SNEGSKA (reference sequence). The CDR3 coding sequence is TGCAGTGCTAGTCCCGCTAGCGGTCGTGCCTGGAACACCGGGGAGCTGTTTTTT. It specifies CSASPASGRAWNTGELFF.

The V gene is TRBV7-9, the J gene TRBJ1-4, with D unclear. Germline values: CDR1 SEHNR, CDR2 FQNEAQ (reference sequence). Between the trimmed V and J ends, which lost 3 bases and 17 bases, there was a span of 16 bases. The CDR3 totals 12 residues. The CDR3 here is CASSFKNQQRFF. In DNA form, the CDR3 reads TGTGCCAGCAGCTTTAAGAATCAACAGCGTTTTTTT.

The table lists this clone with a count of one. The V and J genes are TRBV6-2 or TRBV6-3 and TRBJ1-5; D gene unclear. Trimming took off 2 bases at V and 7 bases at J, with 12 bases between the two ends. CDR3 length equals 14 residues. The V gene's germline CDR1 is MNHEY and CDR2 SVGEGT. CDR3 bases: TGTGCCAGCAGTTACCTTAGCGGTGAGCAGCCCCAGCATTTT. As protein: CASSYLSGEQPQHF.

The rearrangement uses TRBV11-2 and TRBJ2-7; D assignment may be TRBD1 or TRBD2 (5 bases each). Trimming cost V 5 bases and J 3 bases, with 20 bases left between them. Looked up from germline, CDR1 is SGHAT and CDR2 is FQNNGV. The CDR3 has 16 amino acids. The CDR3 spells CASSPLRGSGGYEQYF. As DNA, the CDR3 is TGTGCCAGCAGCCCCCTACGTGGCAGTGGGGGCTACGAGCAGTACTTC.

In this sample, this clone turned up once. The chain couples TRBV11-2 to TRBJ2-1; the match to TRBD2 covers 12 bases. Trimming took 4 bases from V and 6 from J; bases not matched to a gene: 4. CDR3 length: 15 residues. The germline V gene has CDR1 SGHAT and CDR2 FQNNGV. CDR3 sequence (DNA): TGTGCCAGCAGCTCCCGGACTAGCGGGGTCAATGAGCAGTTCTTC. It is translated as CASSSRTSGVNEQFF.

The J gene is TRBJ2-3, the V gene TRBV4-3, with no clear D. CDR3 length: 14 amino acids. Trimming left V 4 bases short and J 1 base short, with 9 bases between. Germline CDR1 LGHNA, CDR2 YSLEER. The CDR3 sequence: CASSLLDGTDTQYF. In DNA form, the CDR3 reads TGCGCCAGCAGCCTACTGGACGGCACAGATACGCAGTATTTT.

The chain links TRBV29-1 to TRBJ2-1; a possible D gene is TRBD2 (5 bases). This CDR3 has 11 residues. Germline V CDR1 and CDR2: SQVTM, ANQGSEA. Trimming took 5 bases from V and 7 from J, leaving 9 bases between them. CDR3 region: CSVLLVNEQFF. The DNA of the CDR3 is TGCAGCGTTCTACTAGTTAATGAGCAGTTCTTC.

The chain uses TRBV28 and TRBJ2-7, with D unresolved. Per the germline V gene, CDR1 is MDHEN and CDR2 is SYDVKM. V gave up 2 bases and J gave up 3 bases, with 8 bases separating them. The CDR3 is made up of 13 amino acids. The DNA for the CDR3 is TGTGCCAGCAGTTTAGGGTTACTCTACGAGCAGTACTTC. Residues: CASSLGLLYEQYF.

The rearrangement links TRBV10-3 to TRBJ1-1, with D possibly TRBD1 on 5 matching bases. The germline V and J ends were trimmed by 7 bases and 1 base, with 10 bases remaining between them. Per the germline V gene, CDR1 is ENHRY and CDR2 is SYGVKD. This CDR3 has 13 residues. CDR3 loop: CAIKTEENTEAFF. The CDR3 DNA sequence: TGTGCCATCAAGACAGAAGAGAACACTGAAGCTTTCTTT.

V usage is TRBV24-1 and J usage is TRBJ2-1; 7 positions match TRBD1. V trimming: 6 bases; J trimming: 5 bases; junction bases outside the gene matches: 9. The CDR3 is 15 residues long. Germline V lookup: CDR1 KGHDR, CDR2 SFDVKD. The CDR3 bases are TGTGCCACCAGTAAAACCGGGACAGATAACAATGAGCAGTTCTTC. It translates to CATSKTGTDNNEQFF.

The V and J genes are TRBV5-1 and TRBJ1-1; D not resolved. Trimming removed 5 bases at V and 1 base at J, with 9 bases between. Per germline, CDR1 SGHRS and CDR2 YFSETQ. CDR3 size: 13 residues. The CDR3 DNA sequence: TGCGCCAGCAGATTAAACGGGAACACTGAAGCTTTCTTT. As protein: CASRLNGNTEAFF.

This clone was picked up one time. The chain combines TRBV19 with TRBJ2-7; D could derive from TRBD1 or TRBD2 (5 bases each). Per the germline V gene, CDR1 is LNHDA and CDR2 is SQIVND (reference sequence). V lost 3 bases and J lost 3, with 15 bases in between. This CDR3 contains 15 residues. The CDR3 reads CASSIGGEPLYEQYF. Written as DNA, the CDR3 is TGTGCCAGTAGTATTGGGGGTGAACCCCTCTACGAGCAGTACTTC.

The chain recombines TRBV6-1 with TRBJ1-2; D may be TRBD1 (5 bases). The length of the CDR3 is 16 residues. Trimming cost V 2 bases and J 8 bases, with 21 bases left between them. Germline V gene data show CDR1 as MNHNS and CDR2 as SASEGT. The chain's CDR3 is CASSELTLGPYSGYTF. The CDR3 DNA is TGTGCCAGCAGTGAATTGACCCTGGGACCTTACTCGGGCTACACCTTC.

The chain links TRBV27 to TRBJ1-1, with a weak D call TRBD1 (6 bases). Trimming shortened V by 0 bases and J by 7 bases, and 15 bases separated the two germline ends. CDR3 length equals 15 residues. CDR1 and CDR2 (germline): MNHEY, SMNVEV (reference sequence). The CDR3 sequence: CASSLSPTGRNEAFF. The CDR3 DNA is TGTGCCAGCAGTTTATCCCCAACAGGGAGGAATGAAGCTTTCTTT.

The rearrangement uses TRBV6-6 and TRBJ1-5; tentative D call: TRBD1 (6 bases). V was trimmed by 1 base and J by 0 bases, leaving 10 bases between them. Germline CDR1 MNHNY, CDR2 SVGAGI (reference sequence). The CDR3 has 16 residues. CDR3 protein: CASSYWGGSSNQPQHF. CDR3 nucleotides: TGTGCCAGCAGTTACTGGGGGGGCTCTAGCAATCAGCCCCAGCATTTT.

The count of this clone is one. The chain uses TRBV9 and TRBJ2-2; D unclear. The CDR3 consists of 16 residues. V was clipped by 4 bases and J by 0 bases, with 13 bases between them. CDR1 is SGDLS and CDR2 is YYNGEE in the germline V gene. Here the CDR3 reads CASSLDNYANTGELFF. CDR3 DNA sequence: TGTGCCAGCAGCCTCGACAACTACGCGAACACCGGGGAGCTGTTTTTT. The full variable domain, with the rest looked up from reference TRBV9 and TRBJ2-2, is DSGVTQTPKHLITATGQRVTLRCSPRSGDLSVYWYQQSLDQGLQFLIQYYNGEERAKGNILERFSAQQFPDLHSELNLSSLELGDSALYFCASSLDNYANTGELFFGEGSRLTVL.

The chain is built from TRBV11-2 and TRBJ2-4; D is tentatively TRBD1 or TRBD2 (5 bases each). The germline V gene has CDR1 SGHAT and CDR2 FQNNGV. CDR3 length: 14 residues. The V end was cut by 5 bases, the J end by 3 bases, with 11 bases between. Here the CDR3 DNA reads TGTGCCAGCAGCGGGGGAGTGGGCAAAAACATTCAGTACTTC. This gives the protein CASSGGVGKNIQYF. Drawing the rest from reference TRBV11-2 and TRBJ2-4, the complete variable domain is EAGVAQSPRYKIIEKRQSVAFWCNPISGHATLYWYQQILGQGPKLLIQFQNNGVVDDSQLPKDRFSAERLKGVDSTLKIQPAKLEDSAVYLCASSGGVGKNIQYFGAGTRLSVL.

The chain recombines TRBV9 with TRBJ2-7; 7 nucleotides align to TRBD2. CDR3 length equals 14 residues. J gave up 5 bases and V 4 bases, and 9 bases lay outside the gene matches. CDR1 and CDR2 (germline): SGDLS, YYNGEE. The CDR3 DNA follows: TGTGCCAGCAGCCACGAGCGGGACCTTAACGAGCAGTACTTC. Amino acids: CASSHERDLNEQYF.

J is TRBJ1-1 and V is TRBV28, with D perhaps TRBD1 (6 bases). The CDR3 spans 11 residues. Per germline, CDR1 MDHEN and CDR2 SYDVKM. The ends were cut back, 4 bases at V and 8 bases at J, with 8 bases in the middle. The CDR3 bases are TGTGCCAGCAGTTCCGGGACAGAAGCTTTCTTT. Its protein is CASSSGTEAFF.